The 5 T cell receptor beta chains below come from one sample, sequenced in a study of T cells in Graves' hyperthyroidism and ophthalmopathy. RNA transcripts provided the source from which TCR beta CDR3 regions were amplified. An initial round of RT-PCR targeting the TCR CDR3 relied on the HTBI primer set. TCRdb fed the multiplex PCR reads into MiXCR, producing one record per CDR3 protein. The table lists around 700,000 distinct CDR3 sequences, around 19% of them singletons. Source material: blood. These receptors were collected from a woman in her forties or fifties with Graves' hyperthyroidism that later progressed to Graves' ophthalmopathy.

This clonotype has ten or more counts. The J gene is TRBJ2-1, the V gene TRBV7-2, with 12 nucleotides matching TRBD2. This CDR3 comprises 16 residues. V shed 4 bases, J shed 6 bases, and the junction held 7 bases outside the gene matches. Per the germline V gene, CDR1 is SGHTA and CDR2 is FQGNSA. This chain's CDR3 is CASSSPLAGGINEQFF. As DNA, the CDR3 is TGTGCCAGCAGCTCGCCACTAGCGGGGGGAATCAATGAGCAGTTCTTC.

Ten or more counts support this clonotype. The chain couples TRBV27 to TRBJ2-1; the match to TRBD2 covers 7 bases. CDR1 and CDR2 from the germline V gene are MNHEY and SMNVEV (reference sequence). The CDR3 has 16 residues. V lost 1 base, J lost 6 bases, and 9 bases stayed unmatched. Here the CDR3 DNA reads TGTGCCAGCAGTTTATTGAATCGGCGGGGGATCAATGAGCAGTTCTTC. Translating gives CASSLLNRRGINEQFF.

The chain uses TRBV28 and TRBJ1-2; 9 bases match TRBD1. V lost 6 bases to trimming and J lost 8 bases; unmatched junction nucleotides: 13. Per germline, CDR1 MDHEN and CDR2 SYDVKM. The CDR3 has 15 residues. The CDR3 loop reads CASSQFGTGLRGYTF. CDR3 sequence (DNA): TGTGCCAGCAGCCAATTTGGGACAGGGTTAAGGGGCTACACCTTC.

The genes are TRBV27 and TRBJ1-6; D gene ambiguous. Looked up from germline, CDR1 is MNHEY and CDR2 is SMNVEV (reference sequence). Trimming stripped 7 bases from V and 8 bases from J, with 18 bases between. The CDR3 extends over 15 amino acids. The CDR3 is CASTSSWIKDSPLHF. The CDR3, as DNA: TGTGCCAGCACCTCGAGCTGGATTAAAGATTCACCCCTCCACTTT.

This clonotype was picked up one time. The final CDR3 position lacks the conserved phenylalanine or tryptophan, pointing to a likely read error. The rearrangement joins TRBV3-1 to TRBJ2-1, with D perhaps matching TRBD1 or TRBD2 (7 bases each). V was pared by 1 base and J by 3 bases, with 13 bases between. The CDR3 runs 16 residues. Germline V gene data show CDR1 as LGHDT and CDR2 as YNNKEL (reference sequence). The DNA of the CDR3 is TGTGCCAGCAGCCAAGCAGGGGGGGGCGACTACAATGAGCAGTTCCTC. Protein product: CASSQAGGGDYNEQFL.